Sequencing of this T cell receptor beta chain was carried out in a study of blood T cell repertoires in COVID-19. Study at large: The origin of the acute and convalescent COVID-19 samples was the United States, Italy and Spain. Sample material is recorded as cDNA or gDNA derived from T cells, B-cell-depleted T cells, or PBMCs.

V was shortened by 0 bases and J by 7 bases, with 10 bases between the two germline ends. Germline V lookup: CDR1 SGDLS, CDR2 YYNGEE. The CDR3 spans 14 residues. Authors' analysis steps: For nucleated cells, counts were estimated from reference gene primer amplification. Libraries were prepared by immunoSEQ multiplex PCR; TCRdb keeps only in-frame clonotypes and omits some of them. V, J and clone size reflect that table, while D and trimming were determined from the DNA. Here the sample spans 180,000 or so clones, 70% to 90% being singletons. The source is a woman aged 80 or over with acute or convalescent COVID-19. The specimen was peripheral blood. The rearrangement uses TRBV9 and TRBJ2-2; D not resolved. The CDR3 is CASSVGGLGGELFF. DNA for the CDR3: TGTGCCAGCAGCGTAGGTGGGCTGGGCGGGGAGCTGTTTTTT.